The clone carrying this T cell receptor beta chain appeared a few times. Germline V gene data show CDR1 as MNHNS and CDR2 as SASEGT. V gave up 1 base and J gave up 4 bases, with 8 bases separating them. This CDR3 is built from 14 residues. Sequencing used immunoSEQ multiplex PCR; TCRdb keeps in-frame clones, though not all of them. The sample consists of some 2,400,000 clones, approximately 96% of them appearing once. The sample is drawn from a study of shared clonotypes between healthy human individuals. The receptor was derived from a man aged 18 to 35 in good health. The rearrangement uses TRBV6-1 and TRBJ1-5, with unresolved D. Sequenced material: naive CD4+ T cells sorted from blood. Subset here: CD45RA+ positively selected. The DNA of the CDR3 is TGTGCCAGCAGTGAAGTACTGGGGAATCAGCCCCAGCATTTT. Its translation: CASSEVLGNQPQHF.